These 11 T cell receptor beta chains were sequenced from one sample in a study of identical twins. TCRdb itself ran the 5' RACE reads through MiXCR, one entry per CDR3 protein. The data show under 350,000 distinct CDR3 sequences, around 9.7% seen once. The same data also contributed to another study, on yellow fever vaccine responses in identical twins.

Sequenced: CD8+ T cells sorted from blood. These receptors were collected from a woman aged 18 to 35 in good health.

This clonotype was detected ten times or more. V usage is TRBV7-9 and J usage is TRBJ2-7; either TRBD1 or TRBD2 may fit D (5 bases each). Deletions cut 8 bases from V and 5 bases from J, with 10 bases between. CDR3 size: 11 residues. The germline V gene encodes CDR1 SEHNR and CDR2 FQNEAQ (reference sequence). DNA of the CDR3: TGTGCCAGCGTCTGGGGGAACGAGCAGTACTTC. It translates to CASVWGNEQYF.

The chain carries TRBV27 and TRBJ1-6; no clear D. The CDR3 sequence is 13 residues long. Germline V lookup: CDR1 MNHEY, CDR2 SMNVEV (reference sequence). V lost 7 bases to trimming and J lost 9 bases, with 13 bases between them. In DNA, the CDR3 is TGTGCCAGCACTAACATGGGATTTTCACCCCTCCACTTT. Its translation is CASTNMGFSPLHF.

The chain employs TRBV11-2 and TRBJ2-2, with TRBD2 identical over 7 bases. Trimming took 1 base from V and 6 from J; bases not matched to a gene: 5. Germline V lookup: CDR1 SGHAT, CDR2 FQNNGV. This CDR3 region has 15 residues. CDR3 DNA sequence: TGTGCCAGCAGCTTAGGTCGGGGGGTCGCCGGGGAGCTGTTTTTT. Translation: CASSLGRGVAGELFF.

V gene TRBV4-2 combines with J gene TRBJ2-7, with D perhaps given as TRBD1 or TRBD2 (5 bases each). V gave up 4 bases and J gave up 7 bases, with 17 bases separating them. The CDR3 consists of 14 residues. The V gene's germline CDR1 is LGHNA and CDR2 YNFKEQ. CDR3 region: CASSPSYPEGEQYF. The CDR3 DNA follows: TGTGCCAGCAGCCCTAGTTATCCCGAGGGGGAGCAGTACTTC.

This clonotype was recorded a few times. The rearrangement links TRBV20-1 to TRBJ2-1; 7 bases are shared with TRBD1. Germline V gene data show CDR1 as DFQATT and CDR2 as SNEGSKA (reference sequence). J lost 2 bases, V lost 2 bases, and 3 bases had no gene match. This CDR3 contains 14 residues. CDR3 region: CSARTTGPYNEQFF. CDR3 coding DNA: TGCAGTGCTAGAACGACAGGGCCCTACAATGAGCAGTTCTTC.

The chain links TRBV4-2 to TRBJ2-2; TRBD2 aligns across 8 bases. The trim removed 0 bases at V and 1 base at J, leaving 4 bases unmatched. This CDR3 contains 17 residues. Germline loops: CDR1 LGHNA, CDR2 YNFKEQ. DNA for the CDR3: TGTGCCAGCAGCCAAGATATCGCGGGGGGGAACACCGGGGAGCTGTTTTTT. It specifies CASSQDIAGGNTGELFF.

The chain recombines TRBV27 with TRBJ1-5; no definite D call. V was cut by 8 bases and J by 5 bases, with 4 bases left in between. The CDR3 extends over 10 amino acids. The germline V gene encodes CDR1 MNHEY and CDR2 SMNVEV (reference sequence). The CDR3 sequence: CASGYQPQHF. The CDR3, as DNA: TGTGCCAGCGGGTATCAGCCCCAGCATTTT.

The chain uses TRBV7-9 and TRBJ2-7, with 9 bases that match TRBD1. Germline assignment: CDR1 SEHNR and CDR2 FQNEAQ (reference sequence). This CDR3 has 15 amino acids. V lost 4 bases and J lost 4; bases outside the gene matches: 8. CDR3 region: CASSSPGQGLYEQYF. For the CDR3, the DNA is TGTGCCAGCAGCTCTCCGGGACAGGGATTATACGAGCAGTACTTC.

This clonotype was seen only a few times. The V call is TRBV10-2, the J call TRBJ1-5; unclear D gene. The CDR3 length is 9 residues. V lost 6 bases and J lost 15, with 9 bases in between. Germline values: CDR1 WSHSY, CDR2 SAAADI. In nucleotides, the CDR3 is TGCGCCAGCAGCCCCCGCAGGCATTTT. Protein product: CASSPRRHF.

This clonotype was detected a few times. The chain recombines TRBV12-3 or TRBV12-4 with TRBJ1-4; TRBD1 might be the D (5 bases). CDR3 length equals 14 residues. V was shortened by 4 bases and J by 8 bases, with 14 bases between the two germline ends. The CDR3 loop reads CASSWGLLREKLFF. Here the CDR3 DNA reads TGTGCCAGCAGTTGGGGCCTACTACGGGAAAAACTGTTTTTT.

At least ten counts were recorded for this clonotype. The gene calls are TRBV12-3 or TRBV12-4 and TRBJ2-1; 7 bases are shared with TRBD1. J lost 0 bases, V lost 5 bases, and 7 bases had no gene match. CDR3 length: 16 amino acids. The CDR3 nucleotides read TGTGCCAGCAGTGGGCGGACAGGCAGCTCCTACAATGAGCAGTTCTTC. Amino acids: CASSGRTGSSYNEQFF.